These 11 T cell receptor beta chains came from one sample sequenced in a study of control samples from healthy donors and cancer patients. The method was immunoSEQ multiplex PCR; TCRdb's version includes in-frame clones alone and lacks a portion of them. The sample holds some 190,000 clones. The specimen sequenced was blood. The source is a woman in her thirties in good health.

The J gene is TRBJ2-1, the V gene TRBV24-1; possibly TRBD1 for D (6 bases). The germline gives CDR1 KGHDR, CDR2 SFDVKD. CDR3 size: 13 residues. The V and J ends lost 9 bases and 3 bases respectively, with 11 bases between them. The CDR3 bases are TGTGCCACCGAACCGGACAGCTACAATGAGCAGTTCTTC. It specifies CATEPDSYNEQFF.

V is TRBV19 and J is TRBJ2-1; 8 bases agree with TRBD1. The CDR3 extends over 13 amino acids. The V gene end was trimmed by 6 bases and the J gene end by 10 bases; junction bases not matched to a gene: 8. The germline V gene encodes CDR1 LNHDA and CDR2 SQIVND (reference sequence). CDR3 region: CASRRQGAVEQFF. The CDR3 nucleotides read TGTGCCAGTAGGAGGCAGGGGGCAGTCGAGCAGTTCTTC.

The rearrangement links TRBV20-1 to TRBJ1-5, with D possibly being TRBD1 (6 bases). Germline lookup yields CDR1 DFQATT and CDR2 SNEGSKA (reference sequence). Trimming removed 3 bases from V and 5 bases from J, with 14 bases in between. The CDR3 covers 14 residues. In nucleotides, the CDR3 is TGCAGTGCTAGTGGGGGAGAGGGGGATCAGCCCCAGCATTTT. It yields the protein CSASGGEGDQPQHF.

V gene TRBV5-1 combines with J gene TRBJ1-1; no definite D call. Germline V gene data show CDR1 as SGHRS and CDR2 as YFSETQ. Trimming left V 0 bases short and J 5 bases short, with 11 bases between. The CDR3 extends over 14 amino acids. CDR3 nucleotide sequence: TGCGCCAGCAGCTTGGTAGCCGGCGGAACTGAAGCTTTCTTT. Its translation: CASSLVAGGTEAFF.

Notes on this clone: The germline gene is not matched at one end of the junction; a read error may be the cause. The chain joins TRBV13 to TRBJ2-7, with TRBD1 as a possible D gene (6 bases). The CDR3 spans 12 residues. The germline gives CDR1 PRHDT, CDR2 FYEKMQ (reference sequence). The CDR3 sequence: CASSLGGYEQYF. In nucleotides, the CDR3 is TGTGCCAGCAGTTTAGGGGGATACGAGCAGTACTTC.

J is TRBJ2-7 and V is TRBV7-2; a possible D gene is TRBD2 (5 bases). V was pared by 6 bases and J by 2 bases, with 14 bases between. CDR1 and CDR2 (germline): SGHTA, FQGNSA. The CDR3 extends over 14 amino acids. CDR3 nucleotides: TGTGCCAGCAGGGACTCCCCGACTACCTACGAGCAGTACTTC. This gives the protein CASRDSPTTYEQYF.

This sequence joins TRBV5-1 and TRBJ2-5; D is unclear. This CDR3 contains 13 residues. Germline CDR1 is SGHRS and CDR2 is YFSETQ. V was pared by 5 bases and J by 5 bases, with 13 bases between. The CDR3 nucleotides are TGCGCCAGCAGGATTTCTGGTGGGGAGACCCAGTACTTC. This sequence encodes CASRISGGETQYF.

The chain uses TRBV7-2 and TRBJ1-1, with TRBD1 as a possible D gene (5 bases). In germline, CDR1 is SGHTA, CDR2 FQGNSA. The CDR3 spans 12 residues. V was clipped by 1 base and J by 9 bases, with 9 bases between them. CDR3 sequence reads: CASSLDRSKAFF. The CDR3 coding sequence is TGTGCCAGCAGCTTAGACAGGAGTAAAGCTTTCTTT.

The chain employs TRBV28 and TRBJ1-1, with D tentatively TRBD1 (6 bases). The CDR3 is made up of 15 amino acids. CDR1 is MDHEN, CDR2 SYDVKM, per germline. The germline V and J ends were trimmed by 3 bases and 0 bases, with 11 bases remaining between them. The CDR3 sequence: CASSLGGVMNTEAFF. The CDR3 DNA sequence: TGTGCCAGCAGTTTGGGGGGCGTTATGAACACTGAAGCTTTCTTT.

This chain links TRBV7-2 with TRBJ1-3; D is possibly TRBD1 (6 bases). Trimming took off 3 bases at V and 1 base at J, with 10 bases between the two ends. The CDR3 is 15 amino acids. CDR1 and CDR2 (germline): SGHTA, FQGNSA. As DNA, the CDR3 is TGTGCCAGCAGCTTCAGGGGAGGGTCTGGAAACACCATATATTTT. Its translation is CASSFRGGSGNTIYF.

The chain carries TRBV28 and TRBJ2-1, with TRBD1 as a possible D gene (6 bases). Trimming pared 6 bases from V and 2 bases from J, leaving 14 bases between. The CDR3 totals 15 residues. Per germline, CDR1 MDHEN and CDR2 SYDVKM. In nucleotides, the CDR3 is TGTGCCAGCAGCCTATACAGGGCCACCTACAATGAGCAGTTCTTC. This sequence encodes CASSLYRATYNEQFF.